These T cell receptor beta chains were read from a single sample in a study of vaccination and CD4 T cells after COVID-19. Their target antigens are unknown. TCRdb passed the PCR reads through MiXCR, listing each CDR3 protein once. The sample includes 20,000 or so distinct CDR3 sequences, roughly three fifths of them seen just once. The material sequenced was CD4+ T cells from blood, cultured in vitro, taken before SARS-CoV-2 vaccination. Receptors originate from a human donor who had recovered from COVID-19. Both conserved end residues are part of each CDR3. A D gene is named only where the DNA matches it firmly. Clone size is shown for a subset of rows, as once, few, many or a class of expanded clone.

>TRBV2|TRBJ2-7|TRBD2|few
TGTGCCAGCAGCTCAACTAGCGGGCTTTCCTACGAGCAGTACTTC
CASSSTSGLSYEQYF
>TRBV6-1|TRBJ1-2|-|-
TGTGCCAGCAGTGAGGGACGAGTCTTTAACTATGGCTACACCTTC
CASSEGRVFNYGYTF
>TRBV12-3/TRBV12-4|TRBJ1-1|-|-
TGTGCCAGCAGCCGCGGGATCAATACAGGCCTGAACACTGAAGCTTTCTTT
CASSRGINTGLNTEAFF
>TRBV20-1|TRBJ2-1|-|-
TGCAGTGCTGAATCAACCCCGGGACTTCCCTACAATGAGCAGTTCTTC
CSAESTPGLPYNEQFF
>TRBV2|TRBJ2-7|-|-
TGTGCCAGCAGTGAAGAGGCAGGGCTTGACGCCGAGCAGTACTTC
CASSEEAGLDAEQYF
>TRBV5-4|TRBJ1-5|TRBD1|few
TGTGCCAGCAGCTTGCAGGGGGTGAATCAGCCCCAGCATTTT
CASSLQGVNQPQHF
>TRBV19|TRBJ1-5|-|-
TGTGCCAGTAGTACCCGCCACAATCAGCCCCAGCATTTT
CASSTRHNQPQHF
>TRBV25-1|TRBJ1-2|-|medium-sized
TGTGCCAGCAGTGATCCAGTTGCAGGCTACACCTTC
CASSDPVAGYTF
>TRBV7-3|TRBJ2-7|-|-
TGTGCCAGCAGCTTAGGGGCCGAGGGAAACGAGCAGTACTTC
CASSLGAEGNEQYF
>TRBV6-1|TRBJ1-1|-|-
TGTGCCAGCAGCATCATGGATCTGAACACTGAAGCTTTCTTT
CASSIMDLNTEAFF
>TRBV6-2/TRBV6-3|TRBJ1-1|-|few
TGTGCCAGCAACCAACCGGGCCGGGGGCCTGAAGCTTTCTTT
CASNQPGRGPEAFF
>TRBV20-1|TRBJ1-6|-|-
TGCAGTGCTAGAGTAGACAGTTATAATTCACCCCTCCACTTT
CSARVDSYNSPLHF
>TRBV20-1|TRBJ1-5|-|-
TGCAGTGCTAGTTGGGGCGATCAGCCCCAGCATTTT
CSASWGDQPQHF
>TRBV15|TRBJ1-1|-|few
TGTGCCACCAGCACGGAACAGGGAACCACTGAAGCTTTCTTT
CATSTEQGTTEAFF
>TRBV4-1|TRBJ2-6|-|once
TGCGCCAGCAGCCCTACCGAGAGCTCTGGGGCCAACGTCCTGACTTTC
CASSPTESSGANVLTF
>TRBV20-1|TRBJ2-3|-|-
TGCAGTGCATTTTGGGGGGCCGGAGATACGCAGTATTTT
CSAFWGAGDTQYF
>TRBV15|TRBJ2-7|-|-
TGTGCCACCAGCAGAGATTGGCCGGTGGAAAACTACGAGCAGTACTTC
CATSRDWPVENYEQYF
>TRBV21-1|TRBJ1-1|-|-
TGTGCCAGCAGCAAATTGGCGGAGTTGGACACTGAAGCTTTCTTT
CASSKLAELDTEAFF
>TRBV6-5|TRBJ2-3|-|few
TGTGCCAGCAGTTACTCGAGAGATGATACGCAGTATTTT
CASSYSRDDTQYF
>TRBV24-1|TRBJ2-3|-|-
TGTGCCACCAGTGGGCGGTCAACAGATACGCAGTATTTT
CATSGRSTDTQYF
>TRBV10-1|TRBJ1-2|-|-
TGCGCCAGCAGTACAATTACAGGGAAGGCCTTCTATGGCTACACCTTC
CASSTITGKAFYGYTF
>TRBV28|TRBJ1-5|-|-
TGTGCCAGCAGTTATTTCCCCAGGTATGATAATACTCAGCCCCAGCATTTT
CASSYFPRYDNTQPQHF
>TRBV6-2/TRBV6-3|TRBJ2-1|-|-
TGTGCCAGCAGTTACGAGGGAGTTAAAGTAAAGCAGTTCTTC
CASSYEGVKVKQFF
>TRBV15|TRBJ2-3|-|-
TGTGCCACCAGCAGAGTGCTCCCGGGAGCCCGCACAGATACGCAGTATTTT
CATSRVLPGARTDTQYF
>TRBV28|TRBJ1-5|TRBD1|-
TGTGCCAGCAGTCTTATCGGACAGGGACAATTAAGCAATCAGCCCCAGCATTTT
CASSLIGQGQLSNQPQHF
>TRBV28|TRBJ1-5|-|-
TGTGCCAGCAGCCGGATAAACAATCAGCCCCAGCATTTT
CASSRINNQPQHF
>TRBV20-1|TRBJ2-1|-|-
TGCAGTGCTAGAGTTACCTCAGTAAGCTCCTACAATGAGCAGTTCTTC
CSARVTSVSSYNEQFF
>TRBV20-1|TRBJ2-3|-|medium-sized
TGCAGTGCTAAGGAGGGCGCGAGAGATACGCAGTATTTT
CSAKEGARDTQYF
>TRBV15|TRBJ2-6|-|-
TGTGCCACCAGCTTCGGCCGGGGCTCTGGGGCCAACGTCCTGACTTTC
CATSFGRGSGANVLTF
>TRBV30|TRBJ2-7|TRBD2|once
TGTGCCTGGAGTACGACCGGGACTAGCGGGAGGATCGACGAGCAGTACTTC
CAWSTTGTSGRIDEQYF
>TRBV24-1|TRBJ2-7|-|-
TGTGCCACCAGTGACCGCACAGGGTTGGAGCAGTACTTC
CATSDRTGLEQYF
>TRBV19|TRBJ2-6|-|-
TGTGCCAGTAGTGCCCCCCAGGGTTCTGGGGCCAACGTCCTGACTTTC
CASSAPQGSGANVLTF
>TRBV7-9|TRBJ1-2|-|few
TGTGCCAGCAGCTATGGGACGGACACACTTAACTATGGCTACACCTTC
CASSYGTDTLNYGYTF
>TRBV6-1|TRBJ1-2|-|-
TGTGCCAGTTCGACCGAGGAACTGTATGGCTACACCTTC
CASSTEELYGYTF
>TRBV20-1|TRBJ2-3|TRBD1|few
TGCAGTGCTACCGGACAGGGAGGCACAGATACGCAGTATTTT
CSATGQGGTDTQYF
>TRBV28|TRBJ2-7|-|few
TGTGCCAGCAGTTTACTTTTTCGCGTGGACAGACCGGGTGAGCAGTACTTC
CASSLLFRVDRPGEQYF
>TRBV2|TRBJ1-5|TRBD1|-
TGTGCCAGCAGTGGGGACAGGACAGGGAGTCAGCCCCAGCATTTT
CASSGDRTGSQPQHF
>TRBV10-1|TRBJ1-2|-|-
TGCGCCAGCAGTGACGGGGACGGCTATGGCTACACCTTC
CASSDGDGYGYTF
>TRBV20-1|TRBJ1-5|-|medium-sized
TGCAGTGCTATTTCAGGGAGGGTTAATCAGCCCCAGCATTTT
CSAISGRVNQPQHF
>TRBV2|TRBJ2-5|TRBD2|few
TGTGCCAGCAGTGATTTGTTGCGGGAGAGTGGGGAGACCCAGTACTTC
CASSDLLRESGETQYF
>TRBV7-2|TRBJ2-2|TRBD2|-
TGTGCCAGCAGGTTCACTAGCGCCGCGAACACCGGGGAGCTGTTTTTT
CASRFTSAANTGELFF
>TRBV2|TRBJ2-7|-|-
TGTGCCAGCAGTGACGGGGGAATCATCTCCTACGAGCAGTACTTC
CASSDGGIISYEQYF
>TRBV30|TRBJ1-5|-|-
TGTGCCTGGAGTGTACTCCTTAGCAATCAGCCCCAGCATTTT
CAWSVLLSNQPQHF
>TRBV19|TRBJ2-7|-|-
TGTGCCAGTAGCGAGGGTTATAGCTCCTACGAGCAGTACTTC
CASSEGYSSYEQYF
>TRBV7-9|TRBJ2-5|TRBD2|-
TGTGCCAGCAGCCAAATAGCGGGGCGCCGCGCGGAGACCCAGTACTTC
CASSQIAGRRAETQYF
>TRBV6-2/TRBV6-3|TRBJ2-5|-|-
TGTGCCAGCACCAGCAGGGTTGGAGGAGAGACCCAGTACTTC
CASTSRVGGETQYF
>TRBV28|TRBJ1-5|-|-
TGTGCCAGCAGTTTAGCGGGTGTAGTGGATCAGCCCCAGCATTTT
CASSLAGVVDQPQHF
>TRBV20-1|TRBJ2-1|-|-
TGCAGTGCTAGTTTGCGGGTTTCCTACAATGAGCAGTTCTTC
CSASLRVSYNEQFF
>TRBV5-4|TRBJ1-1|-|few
TGTGCCAGCAGCTTCAGTACAGGGACGAACACTGAAGCTTTCTTT
CASSFSTGTNTEAFF